This T cell receptor beta chain appears in the sequencing data of a study of T-cell memory formation after mild COVID-19. Study-wide points: Within pre-infection memory, some responding clones were found, suggesting cross-reactive memory joined.

5'RACE with constant-segment primers yielded barcoded, UMI-tagged TCR alpha and TCR beta cDNA libraries. TCRdb redid the calling of the 5' RACE reads with MiXCR, one entry per CDR3 protein. Among fewer than 500,000 distinct CDR3 sequences, nearly 25% were seen once, and the ten largest hold around 12%. This CDR3 spans 16 amino acids. CDR1 and CDR2 from the germline V gene are SEHNR and FQNEAQ (reference sequence). Trimming took 4 bases from V and 2 from J, leaving 18 bases between them. This clonotype was seen only a few times. Its matching antigen is unknown. This receptor was taken from an adult woman who had mild COVID-19 (a few samples of this study predate the infection). Cell type and time point are not known. This chain connects TRBV7-9 to TRBJ2-7; D perhaps matches TRBD1 (5 bases). The sequencing input was PBMCs or a T cell subset sorted from them (not recorded which). The CDR3 spells CASSYTGSGRPYEQYF. CDR3 DNA sequence: TGTGCCAGCAGCTACACAGGATCCGGGCGGCCCTACGAGCAGTACTTC.